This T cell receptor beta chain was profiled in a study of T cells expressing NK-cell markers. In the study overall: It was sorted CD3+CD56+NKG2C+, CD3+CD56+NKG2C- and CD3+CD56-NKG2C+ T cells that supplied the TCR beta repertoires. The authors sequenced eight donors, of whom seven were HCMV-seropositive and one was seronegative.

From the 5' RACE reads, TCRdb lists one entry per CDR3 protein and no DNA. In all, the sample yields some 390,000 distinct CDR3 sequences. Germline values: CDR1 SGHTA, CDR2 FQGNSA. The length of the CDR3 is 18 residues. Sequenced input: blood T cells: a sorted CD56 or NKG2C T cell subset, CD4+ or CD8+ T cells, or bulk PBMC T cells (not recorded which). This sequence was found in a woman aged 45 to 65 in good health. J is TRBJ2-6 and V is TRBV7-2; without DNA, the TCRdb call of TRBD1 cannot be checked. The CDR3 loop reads CASSPLDRGRSGANVLTF.